The clone carrying this TCR beta chain turned up a few times. What it recognizes is unknown. Method: immunoSEQ multiplex PCR; TCRdb's copy keeps in-frame clones and lacks some. The sample consists of approximately 44,000 clones, under 75% of them appearing once. This specimen comes from a study of PD-1 blockade in classical Hodgkin lymphoma. As for the study in general: Patients were infused with nivolumab 3 mg/kg every 2 weeks. Study-wide results and caveats: A significant rise in TCR diversity by C4D1 was seen for CD4+ but not CD8+ cells.

Exposure to brentuximab vedotin varied, and each patient had relapsed following autologous stem cell transplantation. Germline loops: CDR1 PRHDT, CDR2 FYEKMQ (reference sequence). Losses at the gene ends were 5 bases for V and 7 bases for J; bases not matched to a gene: 21. The CDR3 spans 18 residues. The receptor was derived from a human donor with classical Hodgkin lymphoma. The gene calls are TRBV13 and TRBJ2-5; TRBD2 agrees at 8 bases. Sequenced material: peripheral blood mononuclear cells (PBMCs), taken at baseline. The CDR3 protein is CASSPQGVSGGGFGTQYF. The CDR3 DNA follows: TGTGCCAGCAGCCCCCAGGGCGTGAGCGGGGGAGGCTTTGGGACCCAGTACTTC.